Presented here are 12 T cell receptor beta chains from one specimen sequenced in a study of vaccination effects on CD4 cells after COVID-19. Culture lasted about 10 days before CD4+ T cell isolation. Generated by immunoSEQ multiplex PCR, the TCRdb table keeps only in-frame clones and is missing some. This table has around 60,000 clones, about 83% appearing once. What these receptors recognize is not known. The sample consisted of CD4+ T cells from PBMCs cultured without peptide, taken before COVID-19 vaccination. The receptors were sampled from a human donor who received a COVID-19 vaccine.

For the CDR3, the DNA is TGCGCCAGCAGCTTGGGTTCCGGGATAGGGTATGGCTACACCTTC. It specifies CASSLGSGIGYGYTF. The chain couples TRBV5-1 to TRBJ1-2; D unclear. The germline V gene encodes CDR1 SGHRS and CDR2 YFSETQ. The CDR3 has 15 residues. V was pared by 0 bases and J by 5 bases, with 14 bases between.

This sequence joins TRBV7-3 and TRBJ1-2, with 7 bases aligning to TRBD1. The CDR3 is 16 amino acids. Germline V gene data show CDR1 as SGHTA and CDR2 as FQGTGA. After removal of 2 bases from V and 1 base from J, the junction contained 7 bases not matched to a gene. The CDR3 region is CASSLGQGVDNYGYTF. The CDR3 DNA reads TGTGCCAGCAGCTTAGGGCAGGGGGTTGATAACTATGGCTACACCTTC.

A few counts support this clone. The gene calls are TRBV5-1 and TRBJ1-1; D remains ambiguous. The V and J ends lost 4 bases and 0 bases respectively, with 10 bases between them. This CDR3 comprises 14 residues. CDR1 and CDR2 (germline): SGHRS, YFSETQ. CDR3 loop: CASSLLGVNTEAFF. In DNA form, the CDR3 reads TGCGCCAGCAGCCTCCTTGGGGTGAACACTGAAGCTTTCTTT.

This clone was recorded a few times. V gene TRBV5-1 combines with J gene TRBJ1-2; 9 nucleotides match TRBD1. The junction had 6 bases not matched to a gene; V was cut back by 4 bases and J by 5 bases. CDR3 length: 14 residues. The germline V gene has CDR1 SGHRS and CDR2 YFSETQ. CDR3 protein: CASSKDRGWYGYTF. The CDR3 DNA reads TGCGCCAGCAGCAAGGACAGGGGATGGTATGGCTACACCTTC.

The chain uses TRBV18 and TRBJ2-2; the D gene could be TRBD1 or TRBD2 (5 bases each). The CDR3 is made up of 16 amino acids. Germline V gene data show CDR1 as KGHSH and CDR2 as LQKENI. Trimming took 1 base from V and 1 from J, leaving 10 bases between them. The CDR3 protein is CASSPRDLLNTGELFF. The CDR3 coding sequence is TGTGCCAGCTCACCACGGGACCTCTTGAACACCGGGGAGCTGTTTTTT.

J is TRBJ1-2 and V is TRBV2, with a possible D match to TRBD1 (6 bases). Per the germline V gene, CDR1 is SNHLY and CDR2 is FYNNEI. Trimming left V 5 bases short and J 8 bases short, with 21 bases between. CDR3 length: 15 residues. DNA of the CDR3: TGTGCCAGCAGTCCCAATCCCACAGGGTACGAGGGCTACACCTTC. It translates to CASSPNPTGYEGYTF. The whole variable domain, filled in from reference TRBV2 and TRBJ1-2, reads EPEVTQTPSHQVTQMGQEVILRCVPISNHLYFYWYRQILGQKVEFLVSFYNNEISEKSEIFDDQFSVERPDGSNFTLKIRSTKLEDSAMYFCASSPNPTGYEGYTFGSGTRLTVV.

CDR3 nucleotide sequence: TGTGCCCCCCCGAGTGAGACAGGGGAGCAGTACGTC. This codes for CAPPSETGEQYV. V and J are TRBV15 and TRBJ2-7, with TRBD1 matching over 7 bases. This CDR3 comprises 12 residues. V was clipped by 11 bases and J by 7 bases; unmatched bases: 11. CDR1 and CDR2 from the germline V gene are LNHNV and YYDKDF (reference sequence).

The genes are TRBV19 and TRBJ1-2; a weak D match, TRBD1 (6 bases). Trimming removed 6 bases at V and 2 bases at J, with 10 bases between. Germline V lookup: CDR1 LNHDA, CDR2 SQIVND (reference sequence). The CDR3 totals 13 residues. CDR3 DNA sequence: TGTGCCAGTAGCTGGGGGCGGAACTATGGCTACACCTTC. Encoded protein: CASSWGRNYGYTF.

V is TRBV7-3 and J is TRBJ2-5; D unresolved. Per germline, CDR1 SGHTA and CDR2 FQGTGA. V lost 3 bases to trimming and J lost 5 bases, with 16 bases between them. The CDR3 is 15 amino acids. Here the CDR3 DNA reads TGTGCCAGCAGCTTGACGGGCCTAGGTTCGGAGACCCAGTACTTC. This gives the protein CASSLTGLGSETQYF.

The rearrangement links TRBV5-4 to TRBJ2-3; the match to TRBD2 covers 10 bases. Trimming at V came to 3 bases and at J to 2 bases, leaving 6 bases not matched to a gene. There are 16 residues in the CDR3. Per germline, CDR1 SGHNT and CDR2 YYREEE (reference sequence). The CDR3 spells CASSYTSGANTDTQYF. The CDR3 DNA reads TGTGCCAGCAGCTACACTAGCGGGGCCAACACAGATACGCAGTATTTT.

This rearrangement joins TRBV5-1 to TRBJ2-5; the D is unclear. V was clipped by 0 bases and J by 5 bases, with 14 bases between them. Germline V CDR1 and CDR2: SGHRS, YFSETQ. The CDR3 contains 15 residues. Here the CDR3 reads CASSLGPGQEETQYF. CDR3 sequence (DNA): TGCGCCAGCAGCTTGGGGCCCGGGCAGGAGGAGACCCAGTACTTC.

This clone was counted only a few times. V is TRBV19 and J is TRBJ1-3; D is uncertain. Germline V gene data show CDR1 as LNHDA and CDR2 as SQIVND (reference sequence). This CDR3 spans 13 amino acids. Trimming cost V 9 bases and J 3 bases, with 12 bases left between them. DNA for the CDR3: TGTGCCAGCTCTACAGAGCGTGGAAACACCATATATTTT. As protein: CASSTERGNTIYF.